This TCR beta chain was sequenced during a study of blood T cell repertoires in COVID-19. Across the study: The United States, Italy and Spain supplied acute and convalescent COVID-19 samples. From T cells, B-cell-depleted T cells, or PBMCs came the material, which was cDNA or gDNA.

As originally analysed: Amplification from reference gene primers served as the basis for estimated nucleated cell counts. Libraries were prepared by immunoSEQ multiplex PCR; TCRdb keeps only in-frame clonotypes and omits some of them. V, J and clone size were drawn from that table, and D and trimming were deduced from the DNA. The sample yields approximately 220,000 clones, 81% seen once. This clone appeared once. The CDR3 has 14 residues. Germline V gene data show CDR1 as SGHRS and CDR2 as YFSETQ. V was pared by 4 bases and J by 2 bases, with 3 bases of the junction left unmatched. J is TRBJ2-7 and V is TRBV5-1; the match to TRBD2 covers 10 bases. The specimen sequenced was peripheral blood. This TCR was sampled from an elderly woman with acute or convalescent COVID-19. The CDR3 DNA sequence: TGCGCCAGCAGCCTTAGCGGGAGGCCCTACGAGCAGTACTTC. It is translated as CASSLSGRPYEQYF.